This T cell receptor beta chain is drawn from a study of T-cell memory formation after mild COVID-19. TCRdb itself ran the 5' RACE reads through MiXCR, one entry per CDR3 protein. The data show 560,000 or so distinct CDR3 sequences, with around 16% seen just once and approximately 8.1% held by the top ten. The ends lost 1 base at V and 7 bases at J; junction bases unmatched: 6. The CDR3 sequence is 15 residues long. The TCR was taken from an adult woman who had mild COVID-19 (a few samples of this study predate the infection). Cell type and time point are not known. The sequenced material came from PBMCs or a T cell subset sorted from them (not recorded which). The rearrangement joins TRBV12-3 or TRBV12-4 to TRBJ2-1; the match to TRBD1 covers 8 bases. The CDR3 loop is CASSLVQGARNEQFF. The CDR3, as DNA: TGTGCCAGCAGTTTAGTCCAGGGGGCGAGAAATGAGCAGTTCTTC.